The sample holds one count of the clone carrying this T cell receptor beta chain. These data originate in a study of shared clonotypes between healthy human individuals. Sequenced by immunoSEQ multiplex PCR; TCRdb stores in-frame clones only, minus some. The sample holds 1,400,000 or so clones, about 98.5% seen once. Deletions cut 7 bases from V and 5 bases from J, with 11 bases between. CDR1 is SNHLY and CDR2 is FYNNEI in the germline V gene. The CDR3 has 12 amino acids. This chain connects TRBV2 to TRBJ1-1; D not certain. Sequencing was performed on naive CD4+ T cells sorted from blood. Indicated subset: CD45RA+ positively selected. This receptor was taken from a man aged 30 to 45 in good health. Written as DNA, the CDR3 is TGTGCCAGCATTACAGATTTTACTGAAGCTTTCTTT. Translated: CASITDFTEAFF.